This TCR beta chain was sequenced during a study of CD8 T cells in ankylosing spondylitis. Study observations and caveats: Earlier work had already found some motif variants in reactive arthritis synovial fluid and blood. Blood from ankylosing spondylitis patients appeared to carry a characteristic roughly 8-variant TCR beta motif. Those disease-linked clones were CD8+; they were also relatively rare in peripheral blood.

Quantitative 5'-RACE with molecular barcodes was used to make the TCR beta libraries. TCRdb re-derived calls from the 5' RACE reads in MiXCR, one entry per CDR3 protein. This table has some 220,000 distinct CDR3 sequences, 7.3% appearing once. As for this clonotype: Its antigen is still unknown.

Material for sequencing was blood, either unsorted or a sorted T cell fraction (not recorded which). The receptor's source is a male donor with ankylosing spondylitis.

The CDR3 region has the DNA TGTGCCAGCAGGGACGGACGATGGAGCAATCAGCCCCAGCATTTT. Its translation is CASRDGRWSNQPQHF. The J gene is TRBJ1-5, the V gene TRBV3-1; D is unclear. This CDR3 is 15 amino acids long. Germline V gives CDR1 LGHDT, CDR2 YNNKEL (reference sequence). The V end was cut by 6 bases, the J end by 1 base, with 13 bases between.